Given below is one T cell receptor beta chain in context. Study processing details: Reference gene primer amplification gave estimated nucleated cell counts. Using immunoSEQ multiplex PCR, the repertoire was profiled, and TCRdb retains in-frame clones only, with some absent. The V and J calls and clone size are taken from that table; D and trimming were inferred from the DNA. The data hold 70,000 to 85,000 clones, with approximately 78% observed a single time. V lost 5 bases and J lost 5; bases outside the gene matches: 8. Germline V gene data show CDR1 as SGHVS and CDR2 as FNYEAQ. CDR3 length equals 15 residues. The data belong to a study of blood T cell repertoires in COVID-19. About the study: Sample material is recorded as cDNA or gDNA derived from T cells, B-cell-depleted T cells, or PBMCs.

Source material: peripheral blood. V usage is TRBV7-6 and J usage is TRBJ2-2; 7 bases map to TRBD1. This TCR was sampled from a human donor in a cohort sampled during active COVID-19. The CDR3 sequence is CASSMTGQWTGELFF. In DNA, the CDR3 is TGTGCCAGCAGCATGACGGGACAGTGGACCGGGGAGCTGTTTTTT.